The T cell receptor (beta chain) described here comes from a study of blood T cells in healthy people across ages. Study in general: The capture of about one barcoded beta molecule per two T cells was achieved by template switching.

Comment on this clonotype: An end of the junction does not agree with germline; a read error may underlie this.

The CDR3 is 16 residues long. The germline gives CDR1 DFQATT, CDR2 SNEGSKA (reference sequence). A second 7 to 11 cycle PCR used barcoded and J-beta primers. Each single sample gave us at least 2.5 million CDR3-containing paired-end reads. TCRdb called the 5' RACE reads again in MiXCR, with one record for every CDR3 protein. The sample carries just over 800,000 distinct CDR3 sequences, around 62% recorded once. The rearrangement links TRBV20-1 to TRBJ2-1; possibly TRBD2 for D (5 bases). The receptor was derived from a man aged 25 to 40 in good health. The sample consisted of blood. As DNA, the CDR3 is TGCAGCGCTAGATCTGTCCAGGCGGGTCCCTACAATGAGCAGTTCTTC. It translates to CSARSVQAGPYNEQFF.